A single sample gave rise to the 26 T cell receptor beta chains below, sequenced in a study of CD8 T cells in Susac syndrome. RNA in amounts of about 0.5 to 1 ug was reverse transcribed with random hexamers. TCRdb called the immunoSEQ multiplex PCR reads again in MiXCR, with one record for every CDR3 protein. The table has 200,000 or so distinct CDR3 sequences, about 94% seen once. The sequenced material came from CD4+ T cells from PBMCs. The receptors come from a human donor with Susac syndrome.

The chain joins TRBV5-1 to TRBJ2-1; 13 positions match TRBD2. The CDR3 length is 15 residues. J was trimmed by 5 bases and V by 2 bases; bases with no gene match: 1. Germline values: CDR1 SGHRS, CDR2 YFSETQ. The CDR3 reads CASSFGTSGDNEQFF. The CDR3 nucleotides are TGCGCCAGCAGCTTCGGGACTAGCGGGGACAATGAGCAGTTCTTC.

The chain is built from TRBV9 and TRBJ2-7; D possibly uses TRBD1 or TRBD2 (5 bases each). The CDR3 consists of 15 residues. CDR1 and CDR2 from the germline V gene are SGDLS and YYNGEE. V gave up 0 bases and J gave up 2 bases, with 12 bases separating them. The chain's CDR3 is CASSVGGGGTYEQYF. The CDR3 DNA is TGTGCCAGCAGCGTAGGCGGTGGGGGAACCTACGAGCAGTACTTC.

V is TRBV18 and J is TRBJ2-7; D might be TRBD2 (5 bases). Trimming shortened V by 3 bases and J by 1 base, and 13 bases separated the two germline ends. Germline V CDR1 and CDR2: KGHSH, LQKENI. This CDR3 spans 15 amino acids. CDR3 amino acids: CASSPAGGFSYEQYF. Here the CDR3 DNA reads TGTGCCAGCTCACCGGCGGGCGGGTTTTCCTACGAGCAGTACTTC.

This chain's CDR3 is CASSLVQDYTDTQYF. The CDR3 coding sequence is TGCGCCAGCAGCTTGGTCCAGGATTACACAGATACGCAGTATTTT. This chain uses TRBV5-1 with TRBJ2-3; D not resolved. The germline V gene encodes CDR1 SGHRS and CDR2 YFSETQ. The CDR3 covers 15 residues. The V end lost 0 bases, the J end lost 2 bases, and 10 bases lay between the germline ends.

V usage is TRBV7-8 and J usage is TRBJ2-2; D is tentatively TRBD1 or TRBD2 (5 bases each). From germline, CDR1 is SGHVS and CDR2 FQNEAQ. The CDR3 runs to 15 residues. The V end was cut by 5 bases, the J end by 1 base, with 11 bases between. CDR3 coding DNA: TGTGCCAGCAGCCCGGGGCCGGGGAACACCGGGGAGCTGTTTTTT. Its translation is CASSPGPGNTGELFF.

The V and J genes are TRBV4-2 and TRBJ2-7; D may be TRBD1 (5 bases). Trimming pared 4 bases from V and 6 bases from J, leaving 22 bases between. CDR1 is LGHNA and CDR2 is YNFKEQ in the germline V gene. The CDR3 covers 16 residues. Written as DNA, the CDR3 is TGTGCCAGCAGCCCGGGCCATGGGCAGGGAACGGGCGAGCAGTACTTC. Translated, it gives CASSPGHGQGTGEQYF.

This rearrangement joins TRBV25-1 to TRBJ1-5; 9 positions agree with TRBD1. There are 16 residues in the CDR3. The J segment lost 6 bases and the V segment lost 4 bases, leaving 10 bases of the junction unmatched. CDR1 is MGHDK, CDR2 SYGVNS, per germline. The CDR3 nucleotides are TGTGCCAGCAGTGCCTCCGGGACAGGGCTGACTCAGCCCCAGCATTTT. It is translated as CASSASGTGLTQPQHF.

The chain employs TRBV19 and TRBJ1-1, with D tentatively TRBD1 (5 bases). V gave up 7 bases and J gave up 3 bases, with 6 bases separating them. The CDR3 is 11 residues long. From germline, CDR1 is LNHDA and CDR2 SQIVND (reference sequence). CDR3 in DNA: TGTGCCAGTATAGGGGACACTGAAGCTTTCTTT. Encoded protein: CASIGDTEAFF. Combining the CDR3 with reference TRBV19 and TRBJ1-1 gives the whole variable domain DGGITQSPKYLFRKEGQNVTLSCEQNLNHDAMYWYRQDPGQGLRLIYYSQIVNDFQKGDIAEGYSVSREKKESFPLTVTSAQKNPTAFYLCASIGDTEAFFGQGTRLTVV.

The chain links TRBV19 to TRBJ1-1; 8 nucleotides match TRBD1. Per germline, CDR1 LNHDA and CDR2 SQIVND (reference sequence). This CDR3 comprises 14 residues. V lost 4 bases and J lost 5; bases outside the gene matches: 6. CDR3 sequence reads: CASSTQGARTEAFF. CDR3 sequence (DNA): TGTGCCAGTAGTACCCAGGGGGCTAGAACTGAAGCTTTCTTT.

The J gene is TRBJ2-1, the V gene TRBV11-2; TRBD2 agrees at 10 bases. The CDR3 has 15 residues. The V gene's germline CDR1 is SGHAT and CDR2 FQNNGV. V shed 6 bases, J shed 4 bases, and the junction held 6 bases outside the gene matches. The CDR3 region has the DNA TGTGCCAGCAGAGCGATAGCGGGGGGTTACAATGAGCAGTTCTTC. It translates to CASRAIAGGYNEQFF.

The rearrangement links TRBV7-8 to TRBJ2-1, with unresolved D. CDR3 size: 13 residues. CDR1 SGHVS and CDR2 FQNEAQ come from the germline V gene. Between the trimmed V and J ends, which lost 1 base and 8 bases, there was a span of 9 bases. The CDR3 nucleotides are TGTGCCAGCAGCTTAGGCCCCCTATATGAGCAGTTCTTC. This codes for CASSLGPLYEQFF.

The CDR3 DNA sequence: TGTGCCAGCAGCCAAGTGGAGGAGCAGTACTTC. Protein: CASSQVEEQYF. The chain recombines TRBV3-1 with TRBJ2-7; D call uncertain. Trimming took off 1 base at V and 7 bases at J, with 5 bases between the two ends. This CDR3 region has 11 residues. In germline, CDR1 is LGHDT, CDR2 YNNKEL (reference sequence).

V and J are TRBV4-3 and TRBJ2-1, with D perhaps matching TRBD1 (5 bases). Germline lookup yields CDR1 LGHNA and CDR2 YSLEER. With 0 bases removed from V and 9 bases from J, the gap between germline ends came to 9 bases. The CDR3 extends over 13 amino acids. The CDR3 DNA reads TGCGCCAGCAGCCAAGAGGGCCAGGGTGAGCAGTTCTTC. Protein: CASSQEGQGEQFF.

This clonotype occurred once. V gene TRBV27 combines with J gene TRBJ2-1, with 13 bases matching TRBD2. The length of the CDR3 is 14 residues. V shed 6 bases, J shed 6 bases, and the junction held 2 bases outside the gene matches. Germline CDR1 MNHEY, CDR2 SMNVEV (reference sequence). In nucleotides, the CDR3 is TGTGCCAGCAGACTAGCGGGGGGGCCCAATGAGCAGTTCTTC. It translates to CASRLAGGPNEQFF.

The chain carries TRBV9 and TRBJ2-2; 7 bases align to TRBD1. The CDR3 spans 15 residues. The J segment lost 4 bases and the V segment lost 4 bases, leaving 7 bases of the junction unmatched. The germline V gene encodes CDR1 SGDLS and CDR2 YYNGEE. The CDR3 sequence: CASSPTGFGTGELFF. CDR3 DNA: TGTGCCAGCAGCCCGACAGGGTTCGGCACCGGGGAGCTGTTTTTT.

The CDR3 coding sequence is TGCAGCGTAAAAAGGGGGCTGGCGGCTGAAGCTTTCTTT. It specifies CSVKRGLAAEAFF. This chain connects TRBV29-1 to TRBJ1-1, with 7 nucleotides matching TRBD1. This CDR3 is built from 13 residues. J gave up 6 bases and V 6 bases, and 10 bases lay outside the gene matches. The germline V gene encodes CDR1 SQVTM and CDR2 ANQGSEA.

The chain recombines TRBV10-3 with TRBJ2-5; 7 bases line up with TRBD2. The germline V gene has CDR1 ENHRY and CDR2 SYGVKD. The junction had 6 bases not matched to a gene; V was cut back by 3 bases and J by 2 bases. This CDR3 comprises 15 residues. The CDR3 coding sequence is TGTGCCATCAGTGAACTGGGGGGGGTTCAAGAGACCCAGTACTTC. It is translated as CAISELGGVQETQYF.

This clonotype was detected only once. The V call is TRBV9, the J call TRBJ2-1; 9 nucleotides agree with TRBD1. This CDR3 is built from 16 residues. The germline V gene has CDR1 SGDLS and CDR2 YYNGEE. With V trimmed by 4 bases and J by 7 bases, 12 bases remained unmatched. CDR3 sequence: CASSTRSTGGRNEQFF. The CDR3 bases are TGTGCCAGCAGCACTAGAAGTACAGGGGGCAGGAATGAGCAGTTCTTC.

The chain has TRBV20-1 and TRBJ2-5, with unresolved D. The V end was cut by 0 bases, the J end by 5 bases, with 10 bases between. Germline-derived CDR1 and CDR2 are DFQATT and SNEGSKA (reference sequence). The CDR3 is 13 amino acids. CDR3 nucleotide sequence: TGCAGTGCTAGAGATCTTCTAATGGAGACCCAGTACTTC. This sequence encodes CSARDLLMETQYF.

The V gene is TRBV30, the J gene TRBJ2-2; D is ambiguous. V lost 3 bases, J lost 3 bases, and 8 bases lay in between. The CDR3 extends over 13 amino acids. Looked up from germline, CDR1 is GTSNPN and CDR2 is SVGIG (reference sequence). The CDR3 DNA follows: TGTGCCTGGAGGGCCTACTACACCGGGGAGCTGTTTTTT. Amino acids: CAWRAYYTGELFF.

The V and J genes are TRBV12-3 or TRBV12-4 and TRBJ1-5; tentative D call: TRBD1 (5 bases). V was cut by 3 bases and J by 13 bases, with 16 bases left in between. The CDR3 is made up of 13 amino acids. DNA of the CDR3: TGTGCCAGCAGTTTTAGGTCCGTGGGGACGCAGCATTTT. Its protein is CASSFRSVGTQHF.

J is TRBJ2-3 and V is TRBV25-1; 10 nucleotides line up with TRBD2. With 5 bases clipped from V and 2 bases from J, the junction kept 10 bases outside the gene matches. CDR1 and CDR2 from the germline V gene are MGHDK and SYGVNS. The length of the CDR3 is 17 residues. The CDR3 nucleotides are TGTGCCAGCAGTAAACACCATACTAGCGGGACCACAGATACGCAGTATTTT. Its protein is CASSKHHTSGTTDTQYF.

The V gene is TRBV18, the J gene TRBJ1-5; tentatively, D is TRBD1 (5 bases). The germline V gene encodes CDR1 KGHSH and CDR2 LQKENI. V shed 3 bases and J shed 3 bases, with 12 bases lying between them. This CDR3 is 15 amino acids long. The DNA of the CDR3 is TGTGCCAGCTCACCTCGACAGTCTGACAATCAGCCCCAGCATTTT. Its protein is CASSPRQSDNQPQHF.

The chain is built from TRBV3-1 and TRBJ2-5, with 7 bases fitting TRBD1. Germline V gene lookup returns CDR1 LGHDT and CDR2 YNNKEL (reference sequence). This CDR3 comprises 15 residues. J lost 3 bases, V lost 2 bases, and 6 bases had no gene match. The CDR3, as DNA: TGTGCCAGCAGCCAACATCCGGGGACAGAAGAGACCCAGTACTTC. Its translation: CASSQHPGTEETQYF.

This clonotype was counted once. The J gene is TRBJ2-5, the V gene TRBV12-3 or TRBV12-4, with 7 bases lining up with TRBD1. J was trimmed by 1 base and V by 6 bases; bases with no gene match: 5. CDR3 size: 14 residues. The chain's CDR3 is CASSPWDSQETQYF. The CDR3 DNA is TGTGCCAGCAGCCCATGGGACAGCCAAGAGACCCAGTACTTC.

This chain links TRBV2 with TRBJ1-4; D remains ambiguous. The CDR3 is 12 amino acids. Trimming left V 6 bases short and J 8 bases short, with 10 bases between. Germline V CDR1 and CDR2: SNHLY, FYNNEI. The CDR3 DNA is TGTGCCAGCAGAGAGGCAAGAGAAAAACTGTTTTTT. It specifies CASREAREKLFF. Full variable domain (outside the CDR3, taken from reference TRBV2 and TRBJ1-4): EPEVTQTPSHQVTQMGQEVILRCVPISNHLYFYWYRQILGQKVEFLVSFYNNEISEKSEIFDDQFSVERPDGSNFTLKIRSTKLEDSAMYFCASREAREKLFFGSGTQLSVL.